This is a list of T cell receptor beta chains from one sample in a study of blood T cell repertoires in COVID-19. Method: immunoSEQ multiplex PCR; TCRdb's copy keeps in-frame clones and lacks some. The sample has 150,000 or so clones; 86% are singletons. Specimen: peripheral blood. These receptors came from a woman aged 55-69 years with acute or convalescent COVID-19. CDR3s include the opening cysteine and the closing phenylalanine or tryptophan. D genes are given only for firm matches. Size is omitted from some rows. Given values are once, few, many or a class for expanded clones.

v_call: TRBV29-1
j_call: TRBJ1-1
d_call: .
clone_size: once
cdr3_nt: TGCAGCGCACTGACAGGTTTGGGCACTGAAGCTTTCTTT
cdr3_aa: CSALTGLGTEAFF

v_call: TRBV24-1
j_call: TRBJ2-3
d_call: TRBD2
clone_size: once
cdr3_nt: TGTGCCACCCGAGTAGGGAATAGCGGGGGGGTGACAGATACGCAGTATTTT
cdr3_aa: CATRVGNSGGVTDTQYF

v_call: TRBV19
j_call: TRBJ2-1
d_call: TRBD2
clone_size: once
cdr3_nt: TGTGCCAGTAGGGGACTAGCGGGGGCCCAAGGAAATGAGCAGTTCTTC
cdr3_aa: CASRGLAGAQGNEQFF

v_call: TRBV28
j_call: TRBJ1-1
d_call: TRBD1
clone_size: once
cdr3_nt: TGTGCCAGCAGTTTGGGGGGACAGGGAGGTGAAGCTTTCTTT
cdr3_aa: CASSLGGQGGEAFF

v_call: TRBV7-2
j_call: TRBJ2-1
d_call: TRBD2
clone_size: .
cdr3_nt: TGTGCCAGCAGCCCGGGACTAGCGGGGGAGGGTGAGCAGTTCTTC
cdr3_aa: CASSPGLAGEGEQFF

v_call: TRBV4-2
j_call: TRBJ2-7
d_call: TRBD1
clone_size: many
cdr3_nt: TGTGCCAGCAGCCCGATGGGACAGTCCTACGAGCAGTACTTC
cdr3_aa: CASSPMGQSYEQYF

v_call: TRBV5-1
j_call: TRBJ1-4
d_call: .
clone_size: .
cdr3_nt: TGCGCCAGCAGCCCAGGATCCGCAACTAATGAAAAACTGTTTTTT
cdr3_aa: CASSPGSATNEKLFF

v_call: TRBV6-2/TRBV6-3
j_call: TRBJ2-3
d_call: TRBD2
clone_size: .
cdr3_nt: TGTGCCAGCAGTTCCCCCGGCGGGGGGGCGGGAGATACGCAGTATTTT
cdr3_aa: CASSSPGGGAGDTQYF

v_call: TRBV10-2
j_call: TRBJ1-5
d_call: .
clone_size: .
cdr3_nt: TGCGCCAGCACGGGAGTGAGGGGACTTCAGCCCCAGCATTTT
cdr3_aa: CASTGVRGLQPQHF

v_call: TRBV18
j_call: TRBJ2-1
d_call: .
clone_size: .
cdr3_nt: TGTGCCAGCTCACCAGCCCGCAAACAGCCCATTCGCTCCTACAATGAGCAGTTCTTC
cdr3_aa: CASSPARKQPIRSYNEQFF

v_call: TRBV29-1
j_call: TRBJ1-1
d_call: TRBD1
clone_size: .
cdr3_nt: TGCAGCGTTGAAGGACAGGGGAACACTGAAGCTTTCTTT
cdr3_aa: CSVEGQGNTEAFF

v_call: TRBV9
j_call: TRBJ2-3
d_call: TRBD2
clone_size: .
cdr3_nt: TGTGCCAGCAGCTTGCGGGGGTGGGGAGATACGCAGTATTTT
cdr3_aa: CASSLRGWGDTQYF

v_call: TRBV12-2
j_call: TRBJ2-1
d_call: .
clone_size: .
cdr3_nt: TGTGCAAGTCGCTTAGGGGCAGGGAATTCCAATGAGCAGTTCTTC
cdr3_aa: CASRLGAGNSNEQFF

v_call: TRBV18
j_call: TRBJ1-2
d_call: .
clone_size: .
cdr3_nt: TGTGCCAGCTCGCCCGACAGCCAGAACTATGGCTACACCTTC
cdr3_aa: CASSPDSQNYGYTF

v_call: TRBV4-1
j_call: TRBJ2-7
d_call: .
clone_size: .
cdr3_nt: TGCGCCAGCAGCTCCGGACTGCTAACCTACGAGCAGTACTTC
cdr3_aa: CASSSGLLTYEQYF

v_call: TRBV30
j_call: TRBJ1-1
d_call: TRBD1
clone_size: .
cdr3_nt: TGTGCCTGGAGTTCCAAGGACAGGGGAGTTAGGGCGGCTTTCTTT
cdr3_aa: CAWSSKDRGVRAAFF

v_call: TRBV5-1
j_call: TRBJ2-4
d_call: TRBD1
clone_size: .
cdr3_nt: TGCGCCAGCAATGCAGGGGGAGAAAACATTCAGTACTTC
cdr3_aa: CASNAGGENIQYF

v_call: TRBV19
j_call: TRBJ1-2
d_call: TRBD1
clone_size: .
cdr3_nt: TGTGCCAGTAGCCGACAGGGGACCTATGGCTACACCTTC
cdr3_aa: CASSRQGTYGYTF

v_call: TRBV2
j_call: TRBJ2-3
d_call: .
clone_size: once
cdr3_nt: TGTGCCAGCAGTGGGGGAGGACGGGATACGCAGTATTTT
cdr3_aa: CASSGGGRDTQYF

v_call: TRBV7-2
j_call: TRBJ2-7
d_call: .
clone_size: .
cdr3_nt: TGTGCCAGCAGCTTAGAACACTCCTACGAGCAGTACTTC
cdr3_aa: CASSLEHSYEQYF

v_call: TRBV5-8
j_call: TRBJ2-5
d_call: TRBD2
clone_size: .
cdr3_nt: TGTGCCAGCAGCCCGGGACTAGCGGGGCTTATTCACAGTCAAGAGACCCAGTACTTC
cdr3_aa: CASSPGLAGLIHSQETQYF

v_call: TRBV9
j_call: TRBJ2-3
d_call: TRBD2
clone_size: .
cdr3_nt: TGTGCCAGCAGCCGACCGGGACTAGATTACGATACGCAGTATTTT
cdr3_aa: CASSRPGLDYDTQYF

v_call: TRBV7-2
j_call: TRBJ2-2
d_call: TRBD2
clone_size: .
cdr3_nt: TGTGCCAGCAGCACGGGACTAGGGGGCGGGGAGCTGTTTTTT
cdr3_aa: CASSTGLGGGELFF

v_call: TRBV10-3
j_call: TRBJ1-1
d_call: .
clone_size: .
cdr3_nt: TGTGCCACCCTCGGGACACCGAACACTGAAGCTTTCTTT
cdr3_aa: CATLGTPNTEAFF

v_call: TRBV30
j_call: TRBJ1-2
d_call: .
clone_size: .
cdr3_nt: TGTGCCTGGGCGCCTCCCAACTATGGCTACACCTTC
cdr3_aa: CAWAPPNYGYTF

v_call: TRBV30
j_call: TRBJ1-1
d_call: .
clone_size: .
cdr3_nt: TGTGCCTGGAGTGTACGGGTGCTGAACACTGAAGCTTTCTTT
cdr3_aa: CAWSVRVLNTEAFF

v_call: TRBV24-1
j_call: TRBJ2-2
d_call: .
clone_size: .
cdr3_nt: TGTGCCACCAGTGATTTGAGTGGGGCAGGAGCAACCAACACCGGGGAGCTGTTTTTT
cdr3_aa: CATSDLSGAGATNTGELFF

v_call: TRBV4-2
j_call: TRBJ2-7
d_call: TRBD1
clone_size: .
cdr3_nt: TGTGCCAGCAGCCAAGCGAGACAGGGTTACGAGCAGTACTTC
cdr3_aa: CASSQARQGYEQYF

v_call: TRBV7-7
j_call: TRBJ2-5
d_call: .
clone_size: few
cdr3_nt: TGTGCTAGCAGCTTAGGCGGAGGGGCGCGTGTGGGGGAGACCCAGTACTTC
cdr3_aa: CASSLGGGARVGETQYF

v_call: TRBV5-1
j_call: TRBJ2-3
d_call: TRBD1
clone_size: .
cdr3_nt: TGCGCCAGCAGCCACGGGACAGCTCTCACAGATACGCAGTATTTT
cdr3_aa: CASSHGTALTDTQYF

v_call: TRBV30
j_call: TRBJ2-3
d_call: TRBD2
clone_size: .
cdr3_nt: TGTGCCTGGTGGACGGGGGGGCGGACGCAGTATTTT
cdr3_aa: CAWWTGGRTQYF

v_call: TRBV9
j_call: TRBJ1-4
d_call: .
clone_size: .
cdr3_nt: TGTGCCAGCAGCCCCGGAGGTATTGATGTTGAAAAACTGTTTTTT
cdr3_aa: CASSPGGIDVEKLFF

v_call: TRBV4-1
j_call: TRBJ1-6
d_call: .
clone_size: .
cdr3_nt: TGCGCCAGCAGCCTGGACACCATTAGCTCCTATAATTCACCCCTCCACTTT
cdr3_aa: CASSLDTISSYNSPLHF

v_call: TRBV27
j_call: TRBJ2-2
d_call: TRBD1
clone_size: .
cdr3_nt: TGTGCCAGCAGTCTGGACAGGGGGACCACCGGGGAGCTGTTTTTT
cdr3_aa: CASSLDRGTTGELFF

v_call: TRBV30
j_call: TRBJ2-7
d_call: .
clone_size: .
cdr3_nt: TGTGCCTGGAGTCCCGCCTACGAGCAGTACTTC
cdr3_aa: CAWSPAYEQYF

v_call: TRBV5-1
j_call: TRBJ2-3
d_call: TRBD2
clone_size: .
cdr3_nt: TGCGCCAGCAGCTTGCTTTCAGCGGGGGGCGGAGGCGATACGCAGTATTTT
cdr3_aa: CASSLLSAGGGGDTQYF

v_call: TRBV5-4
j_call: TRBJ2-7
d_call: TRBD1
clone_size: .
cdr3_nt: TGTGCCAGCAGCCAAGACTCACGGACAGGCTTCTCCTACGAGCAGTACTTC
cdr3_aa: CASSQDSRTGFSYEQYF

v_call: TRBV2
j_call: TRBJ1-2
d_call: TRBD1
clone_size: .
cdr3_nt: TGTGCCAGCAGTGAACTGGGACAGGGGAAGGACTACACCTTC
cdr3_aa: CASSELGQGKDYTF

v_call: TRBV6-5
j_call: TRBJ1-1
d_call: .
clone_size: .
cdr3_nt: TGTGCCAGCGGCCCTGAAGCTTTCTTT
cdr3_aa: CASGPEAFF

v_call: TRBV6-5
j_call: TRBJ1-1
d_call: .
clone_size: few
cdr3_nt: TGTGCCAGCAGCACTATGAACACTGAAGCTTTCTTT
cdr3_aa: CASSTMNTEAFF

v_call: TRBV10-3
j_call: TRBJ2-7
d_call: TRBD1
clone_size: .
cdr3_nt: TGTGCCATCATAAGAGGGGGCCTTTACGAGCAGTACTTC
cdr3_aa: CAIIRGGLYEQYF

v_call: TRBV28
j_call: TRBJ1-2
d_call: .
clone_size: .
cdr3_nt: TGTGCCAGCAGTGAGGGGGGGTTGTACTATGGCTACACCTTC
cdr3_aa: CASSEGGLYYGYTF

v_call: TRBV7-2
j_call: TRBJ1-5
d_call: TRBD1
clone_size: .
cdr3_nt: TGTGCCAGCAGGGGGACAGGGGGCTCAGGTCAGCCCCAGCATTTT
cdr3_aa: CASRGTGGSGQPQHF

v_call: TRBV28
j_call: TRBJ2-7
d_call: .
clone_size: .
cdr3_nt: TGTGCCAGCAGTCCGGACAGCTACGAGCAGTACTTC
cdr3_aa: CASSPDSYEQYF

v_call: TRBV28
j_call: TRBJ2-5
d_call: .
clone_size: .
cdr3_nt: TGTGCCAGCAGTTGGGACGGCAGGGGGGTAGAGACCCAGTACTTC
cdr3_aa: CASSWDGRGVETQYF

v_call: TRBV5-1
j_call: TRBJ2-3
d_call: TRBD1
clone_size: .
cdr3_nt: TGCGCCAGCAGTTCACAGGGGGCGCGTACAGATACGCAGTATTTT
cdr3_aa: CASSSQGARTDTQYF

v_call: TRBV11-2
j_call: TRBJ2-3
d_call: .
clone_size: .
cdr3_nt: TGTGCCAGCAGCTCAAATAGGATGGGGGGTACGCAGTATTTT
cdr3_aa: CASSSNRMGGTQYF

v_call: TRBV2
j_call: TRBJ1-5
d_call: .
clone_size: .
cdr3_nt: TGTGCCAGCAGCCAGGGGAAGAGTAGCAATCAGCCCCAGCATTTT
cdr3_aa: CASSQGKSSNQPQHF

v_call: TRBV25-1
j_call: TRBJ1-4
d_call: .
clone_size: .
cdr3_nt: TGTGCCAGCTCCATCTACGGCGGGGTGGAAAAACTGTTTTTT
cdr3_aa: CASSIYGGVEKLFF

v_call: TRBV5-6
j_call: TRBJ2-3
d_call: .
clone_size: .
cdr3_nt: TGTGCCAGCACCCCGGCGGGGTTAGATACGCAGTATTTT
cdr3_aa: CASTPAGLDTQYF

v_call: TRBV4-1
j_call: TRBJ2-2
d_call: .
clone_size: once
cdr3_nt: TGCGCCAGCAGCCATTTAAGGGGGGGCCCCGGGGAGCTGTTTTTT
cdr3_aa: CASSHLRGGPGELFF

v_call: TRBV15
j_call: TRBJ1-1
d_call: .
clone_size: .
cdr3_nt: TGTGCCACCAGCAACCTCAGGAACACTGAAGCTTTCTTT
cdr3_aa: CATSNLRNTEAFF

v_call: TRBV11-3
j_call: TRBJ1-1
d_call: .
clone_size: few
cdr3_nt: TGTGCCAGCAGCTTAGATACAGGGCGAGGCACTGAAGCTTTCTTT
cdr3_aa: CASSLDTGRGTEAFF

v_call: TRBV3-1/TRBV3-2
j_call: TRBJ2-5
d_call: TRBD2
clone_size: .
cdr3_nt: TGTGCCAGCAGCCAAGCGATCGGGGGGGCCTGGGAGACCCAGTACTTC
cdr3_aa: CASSQAIGGAWETQYF

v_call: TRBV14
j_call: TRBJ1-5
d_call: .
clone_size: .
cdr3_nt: TGTGCCAGCAGCCAAGGGGGCGCGTCAGCCCAGCATTTT
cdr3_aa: CASSQGGASAQHF

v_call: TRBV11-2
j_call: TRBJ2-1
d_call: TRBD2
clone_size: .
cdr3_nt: TGTGCCAGCAGCCCCCTAGCGGGGGGGCGGTACAATGAGCAGTTCTTC
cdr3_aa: CASSPLAGGRYNEQFF

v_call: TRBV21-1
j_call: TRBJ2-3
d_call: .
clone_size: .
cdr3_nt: TGTGCCAGCAGCAAAGATGGAGAGCGGGGGGGCCTTGATACGCAGTATTTT
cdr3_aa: CASSKDGERGGLDTQYF